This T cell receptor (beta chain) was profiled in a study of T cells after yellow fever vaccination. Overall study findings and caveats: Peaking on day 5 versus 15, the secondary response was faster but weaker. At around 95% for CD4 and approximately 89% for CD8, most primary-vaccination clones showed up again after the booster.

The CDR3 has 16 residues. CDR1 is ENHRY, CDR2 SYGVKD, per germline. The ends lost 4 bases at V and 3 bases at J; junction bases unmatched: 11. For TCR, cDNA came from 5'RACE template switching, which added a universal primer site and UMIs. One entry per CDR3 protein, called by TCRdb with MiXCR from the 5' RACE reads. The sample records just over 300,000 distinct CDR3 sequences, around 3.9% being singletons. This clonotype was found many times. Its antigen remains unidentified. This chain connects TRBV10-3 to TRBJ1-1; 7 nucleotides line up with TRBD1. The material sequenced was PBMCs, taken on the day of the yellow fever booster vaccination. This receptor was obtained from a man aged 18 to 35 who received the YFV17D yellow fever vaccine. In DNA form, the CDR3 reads TGTGCCATCAGTGCGGGACAGAGGACGAGCGACACTGAAGCTTTCTTT. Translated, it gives CAISAGQRTSDTEAFF.